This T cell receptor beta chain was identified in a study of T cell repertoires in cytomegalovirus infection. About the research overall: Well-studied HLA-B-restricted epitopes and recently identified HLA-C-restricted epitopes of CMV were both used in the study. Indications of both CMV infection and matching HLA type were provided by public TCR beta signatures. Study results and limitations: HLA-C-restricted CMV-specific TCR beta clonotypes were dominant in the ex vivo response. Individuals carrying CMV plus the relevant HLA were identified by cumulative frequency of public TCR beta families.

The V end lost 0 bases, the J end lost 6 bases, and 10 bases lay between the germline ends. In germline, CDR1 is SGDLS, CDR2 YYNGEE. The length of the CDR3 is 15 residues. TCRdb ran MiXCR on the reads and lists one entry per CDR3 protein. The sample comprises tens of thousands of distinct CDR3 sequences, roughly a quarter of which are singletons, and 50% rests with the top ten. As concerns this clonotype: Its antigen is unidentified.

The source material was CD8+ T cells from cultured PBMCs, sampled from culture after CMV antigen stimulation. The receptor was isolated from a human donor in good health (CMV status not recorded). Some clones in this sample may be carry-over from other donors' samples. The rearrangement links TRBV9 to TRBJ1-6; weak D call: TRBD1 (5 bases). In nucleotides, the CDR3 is TGTGCCAGCAGCGTAGATGGGGGAGGTAATTCACCCCTCCACTTT. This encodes CASSVDGGGNSPLHF.